This entry describes one T cell receptor beta chain. As yet, its antigen is unknown. These data come from a study of Ad26.COV2.S vaccination and SARS-CoV-2 variants. Only in-frame clones appear in the TCRdb table, and some are missing; sequencing was by immunoSEQ multiplex PCR. Here the sample spans approximately 340,000 clones, 92% being singletons. Overall study results and limits: Once vaccination had occurred, spike-specific CD8+ and CD4+ T cell responses reportedly showed substantial breadth. With respect to non-spike TCR breadth, vaccine and placebo recipients were similar. It is possible that the TCR breadth and depth analyses underestimated the total T cell responses. Vaccinated individuals (as opposed to placebo recipients) had higher spike-specific TCR breadth.

CDR1 is MNHEY, CDR2 SMNVEV, per germline (reference sequence). CDR3 size: 13 residues. V lost 5 bases and J 8 bases, leaving 15 bases between the germline ends. The specimen was peripheral blood, collected after recovery from COVID-19. The clonotype was recovered from a human donor who had recovered from COVID-19. The chain carries TRBV27 and TRBJ1-2; perhaps TRBD1 as D (6 bases). CDR3 loop: CASSPQGAGGYTF. The DNA for the CDR3 is TGTGCCAGCAGTCCACAGGGTGCGGGCGGCTACACCTTC.